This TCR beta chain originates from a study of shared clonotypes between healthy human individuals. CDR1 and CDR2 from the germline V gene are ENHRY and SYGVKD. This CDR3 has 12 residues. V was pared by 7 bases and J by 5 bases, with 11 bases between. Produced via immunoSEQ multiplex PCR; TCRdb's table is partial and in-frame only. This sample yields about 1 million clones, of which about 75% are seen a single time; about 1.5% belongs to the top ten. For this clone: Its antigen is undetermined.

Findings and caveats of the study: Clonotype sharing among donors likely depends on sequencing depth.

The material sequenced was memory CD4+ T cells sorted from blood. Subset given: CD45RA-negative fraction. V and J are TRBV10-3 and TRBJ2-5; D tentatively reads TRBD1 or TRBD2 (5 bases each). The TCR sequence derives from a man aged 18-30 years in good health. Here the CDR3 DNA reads TGTGCCATCAACGGGGACGGTGAGACCCAGTACTTC. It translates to CAINGDGETQYF.